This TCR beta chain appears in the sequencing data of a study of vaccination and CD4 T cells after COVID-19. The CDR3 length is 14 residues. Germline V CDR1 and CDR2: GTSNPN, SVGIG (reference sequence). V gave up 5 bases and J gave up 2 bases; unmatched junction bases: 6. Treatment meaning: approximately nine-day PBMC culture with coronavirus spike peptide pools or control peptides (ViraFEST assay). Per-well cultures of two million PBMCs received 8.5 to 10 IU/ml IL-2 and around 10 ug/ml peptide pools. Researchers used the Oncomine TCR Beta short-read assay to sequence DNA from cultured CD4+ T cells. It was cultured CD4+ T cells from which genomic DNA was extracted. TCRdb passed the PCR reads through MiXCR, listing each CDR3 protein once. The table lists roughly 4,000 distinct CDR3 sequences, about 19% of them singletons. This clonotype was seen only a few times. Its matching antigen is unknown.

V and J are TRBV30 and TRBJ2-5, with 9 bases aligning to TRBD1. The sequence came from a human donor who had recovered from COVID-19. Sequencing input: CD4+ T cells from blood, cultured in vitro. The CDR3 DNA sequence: TGTGCCTGGGGACAGGGGAATAGACAAGAGACCCAGTACTTC. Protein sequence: CAWGQGNRQETQYF.